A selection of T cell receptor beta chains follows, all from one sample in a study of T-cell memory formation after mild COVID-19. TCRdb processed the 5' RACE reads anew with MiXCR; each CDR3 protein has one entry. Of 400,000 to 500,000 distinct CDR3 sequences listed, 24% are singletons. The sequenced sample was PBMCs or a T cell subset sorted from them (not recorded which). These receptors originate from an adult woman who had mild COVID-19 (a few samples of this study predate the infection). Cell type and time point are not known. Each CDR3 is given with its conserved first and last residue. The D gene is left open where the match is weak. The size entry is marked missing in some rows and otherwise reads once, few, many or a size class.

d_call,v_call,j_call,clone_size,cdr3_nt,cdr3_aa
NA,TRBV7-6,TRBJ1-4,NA,TGTGCCAGCAGCTCCCAACAGGGTTGGCGCGAAAAACTGTTTTTT,CASSSQQGWREKLFF
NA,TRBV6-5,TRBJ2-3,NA,TGTGCCAGCAGTTACTCGAACCGGGTTTCAGATACGCAGTATTTT,CASSYSNRVSDTQYF
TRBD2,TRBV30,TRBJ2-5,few,TGTGCCTGGAGTCGCGGGGGGGCCGGGGAGACCCAGTACTTC,CAWSRGGAGETQYF
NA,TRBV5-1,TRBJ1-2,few,TGCGCCAGCTCGGACGGATTCAACTATGGCTACACCTTC,CASSDGFNYGYTF
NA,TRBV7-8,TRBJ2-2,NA,TGTGCCAGCAGCCACGGGCCCGGGGAGCTGTTTTTT,CASSHGPGELFF
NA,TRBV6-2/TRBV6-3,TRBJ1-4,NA,TGTGCCAGCAGTTACGGGAGTTATAATGAAAAACTGTTTTTT,CASSYGSYNEKLFF
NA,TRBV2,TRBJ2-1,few,TGTGCCAGCAGTGAACATGAGCAGTTCTTC,CASSEHEQFF
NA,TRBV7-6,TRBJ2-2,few,TGTGCCAGCAGCTGGGGGCACAACACCGGGGAGCTGTTTTTT,CASSWGHNTGELFF
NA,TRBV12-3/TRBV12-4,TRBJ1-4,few,TGTGCCAGCAGTTTTGACAGCCCTCGGAAACTGTTTTTT,CASSFDSPRKLFF
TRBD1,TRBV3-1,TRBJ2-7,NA,TGTGCCAGCAGCGAGGGGACAGTCTCCTACGAGCAGTACTTC,CASSEGTVSYEQYF
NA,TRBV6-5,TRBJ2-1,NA,TGTGCCAGCAGAGATGGACTTATCAATGAGCAGTTCTTC,CASRDGLINEQFF
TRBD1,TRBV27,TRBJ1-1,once,TGTGCCAGCAGTACCACCCAGGGGGCCACTGAAGCTTTCTTT,CASSTTQGATEAFF
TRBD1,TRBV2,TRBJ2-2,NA,TGTGCCAGCAGTGAAATTGGACAGGGGCCTGCTAGCACCGGGGAGCTGTTTTTT,CASSEIGQGPASTGELFF
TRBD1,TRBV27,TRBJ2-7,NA,TGTGCCAGCAGTAACAGGGGTGACGAGCAGTACTTC,CASSNRGDEQYF
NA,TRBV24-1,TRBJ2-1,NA,TGTGCCACCAGTGCCCCCGGAACCGCCTACAATGAGCAGTTCTTC,CATSAPGTAYNEQFF
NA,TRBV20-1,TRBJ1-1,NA,TGCAGTGCTGTCCATAGCACTGAAGCTTTCTTT,CSAVHSTEAFF
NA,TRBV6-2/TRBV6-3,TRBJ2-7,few,TGTGCCAGCAGTTACACCCGGGGGCGTTGGGAGCAGTACTTC,CASSYTRGRWEQYF
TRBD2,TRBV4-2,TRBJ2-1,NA,TGTGCCAGCAGCCAAGTTCTAGCGGGAGGTGAGGGTGAGCAGTTCTTC,CASSQVLAGGEGEQFF
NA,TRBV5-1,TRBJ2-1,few,TGCGCCAGCAGCTTGACACCCCACTTTCCCAGGGACAATGAGCAGTTCTTC,CASSLTPHFPRDNEQFF
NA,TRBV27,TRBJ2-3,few,TGTGCCAGCTCGGCCCAGACTGGTGCAGATACGCAGTATTTT,CASSAQTGADTQYF
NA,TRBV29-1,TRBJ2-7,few,TGCAGCGTTGCGTCAGGCTGGAGTGAGCAGTACTTC,CSVASGWSEQYF
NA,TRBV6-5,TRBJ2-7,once,TGTGCCAGCAGTTCACCCGGAGAGGGTAATACGTGGCAGTACTTC,CASSSPGEGNTWQYF
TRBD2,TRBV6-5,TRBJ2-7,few,TGTGCCAGCAGTTACGGCCGCGGGGGATCCTACGAGCAGTACTTC,CASSYGRGGSYEQYF
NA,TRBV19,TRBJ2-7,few,TGTGCCAGTAGTTACAGGGCAGCCTACGAGCAGTACTTC,CASSYRAAYEQYF
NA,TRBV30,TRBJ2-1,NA,TGTGCCTGGAGTACGCAGGGCAATGAGCAGTTCTTC,CAWSTQGNEQFF
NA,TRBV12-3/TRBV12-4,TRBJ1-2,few,TGTGCCAGCAGTTTAAGGCAGGGCTCTGGCTACACCTTC,CASSLRQGSGYTF
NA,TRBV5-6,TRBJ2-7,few,TGTGCCAGCAGCTTGCAGCGGCTATACGAGCAGTACTTC,CASSLQRLYEQYF
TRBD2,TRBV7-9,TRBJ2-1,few,TGTGCCAGCAGCTCAACCCGGACTAGCGGGGGGCGGAGCTCCTACAATGAGCAGTTCTTC,CASSSTRTSGGRSSYNEQFF
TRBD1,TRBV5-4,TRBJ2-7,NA,TGTGCCAGCAGTTGGACAGGGGGCGGCGAGCAGTACTTC,CASSWTGGGEQYF
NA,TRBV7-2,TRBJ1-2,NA,TGTGCCAGCAGCTTCAATCGGGGCTACACCTTC,CASSFNRGYTF
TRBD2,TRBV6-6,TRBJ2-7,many,TGTGCCAGCAGTTACGGGGGGGAAGGCTACGAGCAGTACTTC,CASSYGGEGYEQYF
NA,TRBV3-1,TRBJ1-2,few,TGTGCCAGCAGCCTCGGACAGATGAACTATGGCTACACCTTC,CASSLGQMNYGYTF
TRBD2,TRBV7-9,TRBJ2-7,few,TGTGCCAGCGGGATAAGCGGGAGAGTCTCCTACGAGCAGTACTTC,CASGISGRVSYEQYF